The rows below give T cell receptor beta chains drawn from one sample of a study of cytomegalovirus exposure and HLA in healthy donors. Measured with immunoSEQ multiplex PCR; TCRdb has only the in-frame clones, and not every one. The sample lists around 140,000 clones, about 80% occurring once. Sequenced sample: PBMCs. Receptor source: a woman between 18 and 30 years old in good health and CMV-seropositive. The CDR3 runs from the conserved cysteine through the conserved F or W. Each record gives: CDR3 DNA, CDR3 protein, CDR3 length, V gene, J gene, D gene, clone size. D genes are given only for firm matches. Clone size is stated in some rows and not others, as once, few, many or a class when expanded.

DNA: TGTGCCAGCAGCTTACGGCCAGGGCCAGATACGCAGTATTTT
CDR3: CASSLRPGPDTQYF
length: 14
V: TRBV7-7
J: TRBJ2-3
D: -
size: once

DNA: TGCGCCAGCAGCCATCCAGCAGGGGAGTTCTATGGCTACACCTTC
CDR3: CASSHPAGEFYGYTF
length: 15
V: TRBV4-1
J: TRBJ1-2
D: -
size: -

DNA: TGTGCCAGCAGTTACTCCGGCAGGAACTCTGGAAACACCATATATTTT
CDR3: CASSYSGRNSGNTIYF
length: 16
V: TRBV6-5
J: TRBJ1-3
D: -
size: -

DNA: TGTGCCAGCTCCCCCGATGGACAGGGGTGGACCGGGGAGCTGTTTTTT
CDR3: CASSPDGQGWTGELFF
length: 16
V: TRBV18
J: TRBJ2-2
D: TRBD1
size: -

DNA: TGTGCCAGCAGTGTGGGGGGCTATGGCTACACCTTC
CDR3: CASSVGGYGYTF
length: 12
V: TRBV25-1
J: TRBJ1-2
D: -
size: -

DNA: TGTGCCAGCAGTTTGCAGACAGGTTCCTACTACGAGCAGTACTTC
CDR3: CASSLQTGSYYEQYF
length: 15
V: TRBV27
J: TRBJ2-7
D: -
size: -

DNA: TGTGCCAGCTCACCACGTTTCCGGGGACTAGCGACAGATACGCAGTATTTT
CDR3: CASSPRFRGLATDTQYF
length: 17
V: TRBV18
J: TRBJ2-3
D: TRBD2
size: once

DNA: TGTGCCAGCAGCTACCAGAGGTACACTGAAGCTTTCTTT
CDR3: CASSYQRYTEAFF
length: 13
V: TRBV7-2
J: TRBJ1-1
D: -
size: -

DNA: TGTGCCAGCAGCAAACAAGCGAATTCTGGGGCCAACGTCCTGACTTTC
CDR3: CASSKQANSGANVLTF
length: 16
V: TRBV11-2
J: TRBJ2-6
D: -
size: few

DNA: TGTGCCAGCAGTTACGCTCCAGGGAAGTACGAGCAGTACTTC
CDR3: CASSYAPGKYEQYF
length: 14
V: TRBV6-5
J: TRBJ2-7
D: -
size: -

DNA: TGCAGTGCTAGCAGAGATACGCAGTATTTT
CDR3: CSASRDTQYF
length: 10
V: TRBV20-1
J: TRBJ2-3
D: -
size: -

DNA: TGTGCCAGCAGCTCTGGACTAGCGGGGGGGCTCGGCGAGACCCAGTACTTC
CDR3: CASSSGLAGGLGETQYF
length: 17
V: TRBV11-2
J: TRBJ2-5
D: TRBD2
size: few

DNA: TGCGCCAGCAGGCCGGGGACTAGCGGGGAATACAATGAGCAGTTCTTC
CDR3: CASRPGTSGEYNEQFF
length: 16
V: TRBV10-2
J: TRBJ2-1
D: TRBD2
size: -

DNA: TGTGCCAGCAGTTTACACTTAACTAATGAAAAACTGTTTTTT
CDR3: CASSLHLTNEKLFF
length: 14
V: TRBV27
J: TRBJ1-4
D: -
size: -

DNA: TGTTCCAGCAGCCCCACGGGGGGCCTTCGAGCCTACGAGCAGTACTTC
CDR3: CSSSPTGGLRAYEQYF
length: 16
V: TRBV7-9
J: TRBJ2-7
D: -
size: -

DNA: TGCGCCAGCAGCTTGGGACTAGCGGAGACCCAGTACTTC
CDR3: CASSLGLAETQYF
length: 13
V: TRBV5-1
J: TRBJ2-5
D: TRBD2
size: -

DNA: TGCGCCAGCAGCCAGAGGCGGGAGGGCACTGAAGCTTTCTTT
CDR3: CASSQRREGTEAFF
length: 14
V: TRBV4-3
J: TRBJ1-1
D: -
size: -

DNA: TGCGCCAGCAGCTCACAGTTGAACACTGAAGCTTTCTTT
CDR3: CASSSQLNTEAFF
length: 13
V: TRBV4-3
J: TRBJ1-1
D: -
size: few

DNA: TGTGCCAGCAGTCCGAGAGGGTTTCAGCCCCAGCATTTT
CDR3: CASSPRGFQPQHF
length: 13
V: TRBV2
J: TRBJ1-5
D: -
size: -

DNA: TGTGCCAGCAGCTTACTTGCGGGGGACTATGGCTACACCTTC
CDR3: CASSLLAGDYGYTF
length: 14
V: TRBV11-2
J: TRBJ1-2
D: -
size: -

DNA: TGTGCCAGCAGCTCCGGACAGGCACCCCCCAATGAGCAGTTCTTC
CDR3: CASSSGQAPPNEQFF
length: 15
V: TRBV11-3
J: TRBJ2-1
D: TRBD1
size: -

DNA: TGCGCCAGCAGTGTGAGCCTGGGACAGCAAGAGCAGTACTTC
CDR3: CASSVSLGQQEQYF
length: 14
V: TRBV10-2
J: TRBJ2-5
D: TRBD1
size: few

DNA: TGTGCCAGCAGTCACGACACAAGCAATCAGCCCCAGCATTTT
CDR3: CASSHDTSNQPQHF
length: 14
V: TRBV6-1
J: TRBJ1-5
D: -
size: few

DNA: TGTGCCAGTAGTATAGATCAGGGAGGCTGGAACAATCAGCCCCAGCATTTT
CDR3: CASSIDQGGWNNQPQHF
length: 17
V: TRBV19
J: TRBJ1-5
D: -
size: few

DNA: TGTGCCAGCTTAGGAATGGACAGTCCCTATGGCTACACCTTC
CDR3: CASLGMDSPYGYTF
length: 14
V: TRBV5-6
J: TRBJ1-2
D: -
size: -

DNA: TGTGCCAGCAGCGGGGATATACCACGCTACGAGCAGTACTTC
CDR3: CASSGDIPRYEQYF
length: 14
V: TRBV28
J: TRBJ2-7
D: -
size: -

DNA: TGTGCCAGCAGCTTAGTGCGGGGTACATCGGCATCTGGGGCCAACGTCCTGACTTTC
CDR3: CASSLVRGTSASGANVLTF
length: 19
V: TRBV11-2
J: TRBJ2-6
D: -
size: -

DNA: TGTGCCACCAGCAGAGATCGCGGGACTGAAGCTTTCTTT
CDR3: CATSRDRGTEAFF
length: 13
V: TRBV15
J: TRBJ1-1
D: -
size: -

DNA: TGTGCCAGCTCGACAGGGGGCGAGGGTGGCTACACCTTC
CDR3: CASSTGGEGGYTF
length: 13
V: TRBV18
J: TRBJ1-2
D: TRBD1
size: few

DNA: TGTGCCAGCAGCCGAGGGACTAGCGGCTCCTACGAGCAGTACTTC
CDR3: CASSRGTSGSYEQYF
length: 15
V: TRBV7-2
J: TRBJ2-7
D: TRBD2
size: -

DNA: TGTGCCAGTAGTATAGGAGCACAGGGGAACCAGCATTTT
CDR3: CASSIGAQGNQHF
length: 13
V: TRBV19
J: TRBJ1-5
D: TRBD1
size: -

DNA: TGTGCCAGCAGCCCGGACAGTACCAATCAGCCCCAGCATTTT
CDR3: CASSPDSTNQPQHF
length: 14
V: TRBV6-5
J: TRBJ1-5
D: -
size: -

DNA: TGCAGCGGCGGAGACACCGGGGTTGGCGCTTTCTTT
CDR3: CSGGDTGVGAFF
length: 12
V: TRBV29-1
J: TRBJ1-1
D: -
size: -

DNA: TGCAGCGTTGAGGCAGGGAACTATGGCTACACCTTC
CDR3: CSVEAGNYGYTF
length: 12
V: TRBV29-1
J: TRBJ1-2
D: -
size: -

DNA: TGTGCCAGCGCGGGACGTGGAGGCTACGAGCAGTACTTC
CDR3: CASAGRGGYEQYF
length: 13
V: TRBV2
J: TRBJ2-7
D: -
size: few

DNA: TGTGCCAGCAGCTCAATCCCACAGGGTAGTGAAGAAAAACTGTTTTTT
CDR3: CASSSIPQGSEEKLFF
length: 16
V: TRBV11-2
J: TRBJ1-4
D: -
size: -

DNA: TGTGCCAGTAGCACAGGGTACTCCATATATTTT
CDR3: CASSTGYSIYF
length: 11
V: TRBV19
J: TRBJ1-3
D: -
size: -

DNA: TGTGCCAGCCGAAGGTTCCAGGGCCACCTCGAAGCTTTCTTT
CDR3: CASRRFQGHLEAFF
length: 14
V: TRBV6-5
J: TRBJ1-1
D: -
size: -

DNA: TGTGCCAGCAGTCTAGGACAGGGGGCGCTGAGCTATGGCTACACCTTC
CDR3: CASSLGQGALSYGYTF
length: 16
V: TRBV28
J: TRBJ1-2
D: TRBD1
size: -

DNA: TGCAGCGTTGAATCGGACAGGAGAAGCTATGGCTACACCTTC
CDR3: CSVESDRRSYGYTF
length: 14
V: TRBV29-1
J: TRBJ1-2
D: TRBD1
size: -

DNA: TGTGCCAGCAGCTTGATTAATTCCCTATACAATGAGCAGTTCTTC
CDR3: CASSLINSLYNEQFF
length: 15
V: TRBV5-6
J: TRBJ2-1
D: -
size: -

DNA: TGTGCCTGGAGTGTTCAGGTTCAGGAGACCCAGTACTTC
CDR3: CAWSVQVQETQYF
length: 13
V: TRBV30
J: TRBJ2-5
D: -
size: -

DNA: TGTGCCAGCGGACTTGGCGGGACTAGCGGCTACGAGCAGTACTTC
CDR3: CASGLGGTSGYEQYF
length: 15
V: TRBV5-4
J: TRBJ2-7
D: TRBD2
size: -

DNA: TGCGCCAGCAGCTTGGGGACACAGACCTCCTACAATGAGCAGTTCTTC
CDR3: CASSLGTQTSYNEQFF
length: 16
V: TRBV5-1
J: TRBJ2-1
D: -
size: -

DNA: TGTGCCTGGAGTTCCGACAGCCCCGGCTCCTACAATGAGCAGTTCTTC
CDR3: CAWSSDSPGSYNEQFF
length: 16
V: TRBV30
J: TRBJ2-1
D: -
size: -

DNA: TGTGCCAGCAGCACTACTTATAGCAATCAGCCCCAGCATTTT
CDR3: CASSTTYSNQPQHF
length: 14
V: TRBV28
J: TRBJ1-5
D: -
size: -

DNA: TGTGCCAGCAGCTTAGGTAGCGGGAGCACAGATACGCAGTATTTT
CDR3: CASSLGSGSTDTQYF
length: 15
V: TRBV11-2
J: TRBJ2-3
D: TRBD2
size: -

DNA: TGTGCCAGCAGTTCCCCCCTAGCGACAGGGTCACTGTTTTTT
CDR3: CASSSPLATGSLFF
length: 14
V: TRBV6-5
J: TRBJ1-4
D: TRBD1
size: -

DNA: TGTGCCAGCAGTTACTCCGCCTGGGGGGCTAACTATGGCTACACCTTC
CDR3: CASSYSAWGANYGYTF
length: 16
V: TRBV6-5
J: TRBJ1-2
D: -
size: -

DNA: TGTGCCAGCAGTCCAGCAGGGGGGTCTGGAAACACCATATATTTT
CDR3: CASSPAGGSGNTIYF
length: 15
V: TRBV6-1
J: TRBJ1-3
D: TRBD1
size: -

DNA: TGTGCCAGCAGTAACAGGGTGAGGCTTGGCTACACCTTC
CDR3: CASSNRVRLGYTF
length: 13
V: TRBV6-5
J: TRBJ1-2
D: -
size: -

DNA: TGTGCCAGCAGCTCCCCACAGGGAATCTCCTATAATTCACCCCTCCACTTT
CDR3: CASSSPQGISYNSPLHF
length: 17
V: TRBV11-2
J: TRBJ1-6
D: -
size: few

DNA: TGTGCCAGCAGTTTCCTCAGGGGGAAGAGGGACACTGAAGCTTTCTTT
CDR3: CASSFLRGKRDTEAFF
length: 16
V: TRBV6-5
J: TRBJ1-1
D: TRBD1
size: -